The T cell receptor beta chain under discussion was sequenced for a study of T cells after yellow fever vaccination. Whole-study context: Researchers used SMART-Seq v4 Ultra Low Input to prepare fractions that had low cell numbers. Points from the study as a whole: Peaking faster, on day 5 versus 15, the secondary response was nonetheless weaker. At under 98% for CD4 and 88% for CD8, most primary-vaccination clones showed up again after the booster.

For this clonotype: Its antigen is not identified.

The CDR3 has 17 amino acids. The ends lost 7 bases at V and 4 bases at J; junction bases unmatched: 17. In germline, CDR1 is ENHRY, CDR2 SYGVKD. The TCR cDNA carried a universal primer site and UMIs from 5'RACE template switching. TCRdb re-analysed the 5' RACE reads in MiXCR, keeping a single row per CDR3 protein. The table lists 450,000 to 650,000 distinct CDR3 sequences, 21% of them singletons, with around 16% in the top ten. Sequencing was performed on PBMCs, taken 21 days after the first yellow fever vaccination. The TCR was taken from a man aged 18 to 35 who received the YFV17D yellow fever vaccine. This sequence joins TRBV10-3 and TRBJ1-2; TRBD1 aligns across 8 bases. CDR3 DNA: TGTGCCATCACCGAACGGACCGGACAGGGAGTACGCTATGGCTACACCTTC. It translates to CAITERTGQGVRYGYTF.